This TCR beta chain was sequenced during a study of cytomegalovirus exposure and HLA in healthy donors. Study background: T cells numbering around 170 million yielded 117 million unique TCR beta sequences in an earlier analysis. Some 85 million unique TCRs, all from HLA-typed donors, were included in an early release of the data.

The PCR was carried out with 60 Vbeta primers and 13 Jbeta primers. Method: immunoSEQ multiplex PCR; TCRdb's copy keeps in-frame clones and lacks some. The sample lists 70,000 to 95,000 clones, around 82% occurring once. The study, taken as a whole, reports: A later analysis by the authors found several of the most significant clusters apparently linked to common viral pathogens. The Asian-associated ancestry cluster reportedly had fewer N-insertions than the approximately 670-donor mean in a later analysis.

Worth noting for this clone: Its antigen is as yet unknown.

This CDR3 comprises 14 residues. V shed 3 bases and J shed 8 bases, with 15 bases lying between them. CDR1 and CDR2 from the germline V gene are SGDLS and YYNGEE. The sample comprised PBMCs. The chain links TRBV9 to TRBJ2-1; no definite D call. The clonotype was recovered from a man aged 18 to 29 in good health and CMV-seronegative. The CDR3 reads CASSATGSSDEQFF. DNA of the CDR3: TGTGCCAGCAGCGCTACCGGATCGAGCGATGAGCAGTTCTTC.